One and the same sample provided the 21 T cell receptor beta chains below, sequenced in a study of STAT5B mutations in CD4+ large granular lymphocyte leukemia. The table came from immunoSEQ multiplex PCR; TCRdb's copy has only in-frame clones and leaves some out. The profile shows 30,000 to 40,000 clones, around 75% of them singletons. Sequencing was performed on CD4+ T cells from blood buffy coats. Source of these receptors: a human donor in good health.

The rearrangement uses TRBV9 and TRBJ1-3; D is uncertain. Germline V gives CDR1 SGDLS, CDR2 YYNGEE. This CDR3 is 17 amino acids long. V shed 2 bases and J shed 4 bases, with 19 bases lying between them. CDR3 DNA: TGTGCCAGCAGCGTTACGGAGGGCCCCAAGGCAGGAAACACCATATATTTT. Translating gives CASSVTEGPKAGNTIYF. Using reference TRBV9 and TRBJ1-3 for the parts outside the CDR3, the full variable domain is DSGVTQTPKHLITATGQRVTLRCSPRSGDLSVYWYQQSLDQGLQFLIQYYNGEERAKGNILERFSAQQFPDLHSELNLSSLELGDSALYFCASSVTEGPKAGNTIYFGEGSWLTVV.

This rearrangement joins TRBV6-5 to TRBJ2-5; the D gene is possibly TRBD2 (6 bases). The CDR3 covers 14 residues. Trimming pared 7 bases from V and 4 bases from J, leaving 16 bases between. CDR1 and CDR2 (germline): MNHEY, SVGAGI. DNA of the CDR3: TGTGCCAGCAACCGGGACTTTGGGCGAGAGACCCAGTACTTC. Translation: CASNRDFGRETQYF.

This clone was seen a handful of times. Germline is not matched at one junction end, which may reflect a read error. The chain links TRBV7-7 to TRBJ1-5, with a possible D match to TRBD1 (5 bases). This CDR3 spans 13 amino acids. Germline values: CDR1 SSHAT, CDR2 FNYEAQ (reference sequence). The chain's CDR3 is CASSEGSDQPQHF. In DNA, the CDR3 is TGTGCTAGCAGCGAGGGGTCCGATCAGCCCCAGCATTTT.

The chain employs TRBV5-6 and TRBJ2-7; D gene ambiguous. This CDR3 has 11 amino acids. Germline-derived CDR1 and CDR2 are SGHDT and YYEEEE. V shed 1 base and J shed 4 bases, with 3 bases lying between them. CDR3 protein: CASSLQYEQYF. In DNA form, the CDR3 reads TGTGCCAGCAGCTTGCAGTACGAGCAGTACTTC.

This chain connects TRBV19 to TRBJ1-5; 8 nucleotides align to TRBD1. The CDR3 spans 15 residues. Germline trimming cut 6 bases from V and 5 bases from J; bases unmatched to any gene: 9. Germline assignment: CDR1 LNHDA and CDR2 SQIVND (reference sequence). This CDR3 reads CASSLPQGGYQPQHF. The CDR3 bases are TGTGCCAGTAGCCTCCCACAGGGGGGATATCAGCCCCAGCATTTT.

The chain links TRBV5-8 to TRBJ2-7; 8 nucleotides line up with TRBD1. The CDR3 is 15 residues long. Germline loops: CDR1 SGHTS, CDR2 YDEGEE. J lost 3 bases, V lost 4 bases, and 9 bases had no gene match. As DNA, the CDR3 is TGTGCCAGCAGCCAACGGACAGGGAGGCTCTACGAGCAGTACTTC. Protein sequence: CASSQRTGRLYEQYF.

This clone was recorded once. J is TRBJ2-5 and V is TRBV30, with D tentatively TRBD1 (5 bases). The germline V gene encodes CDR1 GTSNPN and CDR2 SVGIG (reference sequence). Deletions cut 4 bases from V and 4 bases from J, with 13 bases between. The length of the CDR3 is 13 residues. CDR3 sequence (DNA): TGTGCCTGGACGAGACAGTCCGGAGAGACCCAGTACTTC. Translated: CAWTRQSGETQYF.

The rearrangement joins TRBV2 to TRBJ2-6; no firm D call. Germline lookup yields CDR1 SNHLY and CDR2 FYNNEI. Trimming stripped 7 bases from V and 0 bases from J, with 4 bases between. The CDR3 covers 13 residues. In DNA form, the CDR3 reads TGTGCCAGCACTCCCTCTGGGGCCAACGTCCTGACTTTC. Translated: CASTPSGANVLTF. The full variable domain, rest sourced from reference TRBV2 and TRBJ2-6, is EPEVTQTPSHQVTQMGQEVILRCVPISNHLYFYWYRQILGQKVEFLVSFYNNEISEKSEIFDDQFSVERPDGSNFTLKIRSTKLEDSAMYFCASTPSGANVLTFGAGSRLTVL.

The rearrangement uses TRBV6-5 and TRBJ2-3; 9 positions agree with TRBD2. The junction had 3 bases not matched to a gene; V was cut back by 2 bases and J by 6 bases. The CDR3 consists of 14 residues. Germline CDR1 reads MNHEY; CDR2 reads SVGAGI. CDR3 sequence reads: CASSYRLAGDTQYF. The CDR3 coding sequence is TGTGCCAGCAGTTACCGTCTAGCGGGGGATACGCAGTATTTT.

The DNA of the CDR3 is TGTGCCAGCAGTGAACCCCAAGAGACCCAGTACTTC. Its translation: CASSEPQETQYF. The genes are TRBV2 and TRBJ2-5, with D hard to call. The V end lost 2 bases, the J end lost 1 base, and 2 bases lay between the germline ends. The CDR3 totals 12 residues. CDR1 is SNHLY, CDR2 FYNNEI, per germline.

This clone showed up just a few times. The rearrangement uses TRBV4-1 and TRBJ2-6; D is uncertain. This CDR3 spans 15 amino acids. The germline V gene encodes CDR1 MGHRA and CDR2 YSYEKL. Trimming left V 1 base short and J 5 bases short, with 9 bases between. The CDR3 region is CASSQGAFRANVLTF. For the CDR3, the DNA is TGCGCCAGCAGCCAAGGGGCATTTCGGGCCAACGTCCTGACTTTC.

V and J are TRBV6-1 and TRBJ2-1; weak D call: TRBD1 (6 bases). This CDR3 is built from 15 residues. CDR1 MNHNS and CDR2 SASEGT come from the germline V gene. V was clipped by 5 bases and J by 5 bases, with 16 bases between them. This chain's CDR3 is CASSRRDNPHNEQFF. The CDR3 coding sequence is TGTGCCAGCAGTCGCCGGGACAATCCCCACAATGAGCAGTTCTTC.

The sample holds a few counts of this clone. The J gene is TRBJ2-2, the V gene TRBV7-9; D possibly corresponds to TRBD2 (6 bases). V lost 4 bases to trimming and J lost 5 bases, with 23 bases between them. The length of the CDR3 is 18 residues. The V gene's germline CDR1 is SEHNR and CDR2 FQNEAQ (reference sequence). Written as DNA, the CDR3 is TGTGCCAGCAGCTCAAAAGGACTACGGGGTGGGGGTACCGGGGAGCTGTTTTTT. Translation: CASSSKGLRGGGTGELFF.

The V call is TRBV5-1, the J call TRBJ2-7; D remains ambiguous. The CDR3 contains 12 residues. Germline V gene data show CDR1 as SGHRS and CDR2 as YFSETQ. The V and J ends lost 3 bases and 4 bases respectively, with 8 bases between them. In DNA form, the CDR3 reads TGCGCCAGCAGCTCCCCGGCTTACGAGCAGTACTTC. This gives the protein CASSSPAYEQYF.

This chain uses TRBV5-1 with TRBJ2-3; TRBD2 matches 13 bases. V lost 4 bases and J lost 7; bases outside the gene matches: 12. This CDR3 has 17 amino acids. Germline values: CDR1 SGHRS, CDR2 YFSETQ. The CDR3 DNA sequence: TGCGCCAGCAGCCCGGCGGGAACTAGCGGGGGGGTGAATACGCAGTATTTT. Translation gives CASSPAGTSGGVNTQYF.

V gene TRBV5-5 combines with J gene TRBJ2-5, with D hard to call. Trimming pared 0 bases from V and 5 bases from J, leaving 11 bases between. Germline values: CDR1 SGHKS, CDR2 YYEKEE (reference sequence). The CDR3 extends over 14 amino acids. Here the CDR3 DNA reads TGTGCCAGCAGCTTGGCCTTAACGCGGGAGACCCAGTACTTC. Translation: CASSLALTRETQYF.

V usage is TRBV7-3 and J usage is TRBJ2-1; TRBD2 agrees at 7 bases. This CDR3 has 15 amino acids. V shed 3 bases and J 5 bases; nucleotides not matched to a gene: 7. The germline V gene encodes CDR1 SGHTA and CDR2 FQGTGA. DNA for the CDR3: TGTGCCAGCAGCTTCTCGAGCGGGACCCACAATGAGCAGTTCTTC. The encoded protein is CASSFSSGTHNEQFF.

Regarding this clone: One end of the junction is discordant with germline, which a read error may explain. The gene calls are TRBV5-4 and TRBJ2-1; D is unclear. The CDR3 is made up of 14 amino acids. Germline V gene sequence: CDR1 SGHNT, CDR2 YYREEE (reference sequence). CDR3 amino acids: CASSLDVGTNGQFF. The DNA of the CDR3 is TGTGCCAGCAGCTTGGATGTGGGAACAAATGGGCAGTTCTTC.

The chain carries TRBV11-3 and TRBJ1-1; 8 nucleotides align to TRBD1. V lost 4 bases and J lost 0; bases outside the gene matches: 7. Germline V CDR1 and CDR2: SGHNT, YENEEA. The CDR3 totals 16 residues. This CDR3 is CASSSQGGTLNTEAFF. In nucleotides, the CDR3 is TGTGCCAGCAGCTCACAGGGGGGGACTCTGAACACTGAAGCTTTCTTT.

The chain uses TRBV7-3 and TRBJ2-5; no firm D call. V lost 0 bases to trimming and J lost 0 bases, with 5 bases between them. Per germline, CDR1 SGHTA and CDR2 FQGTGA. The CDR3 loop spans 14 amino acids. CDR3 sequence (DNA): TGTGCCAGCAGCTTAACGGCGGACCAAGAGACCCAGTACTTC. Encoded protein: CASSLTADQETQYF.

This chain uses TRBV29-1 with TRBJ2-3, with 11 bases that match TRBD2. This CDR3 has 15 residues. Trimming cost V 4 bases and J 4 bases; bases outside gene matches: 7. Germline V gives CDR1 SQVTM, CDR2 ANQGSEA. The CDR3 nucleotides are TGCAGCGTTGGGTACGGGGGACTAGCGGCAGATACGCAGTATTTT. It codes for CSVGYGGLAADTQYF.